The 29 T cell receptor beta chains reported below all come from one sample, sequenced in a study of blood T cell repertoires in COVID-19. Here immunoSEQ multiplex PCR was the method, and the copy in TCRdb shows in-frame clones only, minus some. Of about 200,000 clones in the sample, roughly 84% were seen once. The specimen was peripheral blood. These receptors originate from a human donor in a cohort sampled during active COVID-19.

CDR3 residues: CASSYRDRGDTDTQYF. The CDR3 DNA is TGCGCCAGCAGCTACCGGGACAGGGGAGACACAGATACGCAGTATTTT. This sequence joins TRBV5-1 and TRBJ2-3; TRBD1 aligns across 10 bases. Germline V lookup: CDR1 SGHRS, CDR2 YFSETQ. V trimming: 3 bases; J trimming: 2 bases; junction bases outside the gene matches: 6. The CDR3 is 16 residues long.

This chain links TRBV5-1 with TRBJ2-1, with 7 bases lining up with TRBD1. Losses at the gene ends were 0 bases for V and 10 bases for J; bases not matched to a gene: 4. This CDR3 spans 13 amino acids. The V gene's germline CDR1 is SGHRS and CDR2 YFSETQ. Here the CDR3 reads CASSLAVGGEQFF. As DNA, the CDR3 is TGCGCCAGCAGCTTGGCCGTAGGGGGCGAGCAGTTCTTC. The whole variable domain, remainder taken from reference TRBV5-1 and TRBJ2-1, is KAGVTQTPRYLIKTRGQQVTLSCSPISGHRSVSWYQQTPGQGLQFLFEYFSETQRNKGNFPGRFSGRQFSNSRSEMNVSTLELGDSALYLCASSLAVGGEQFFGPGTRLTVL.

This chain links TRBV19 with TRBJ2-1, with 7 bases identical to TRBD2. Germline V gives CDR1 LNHDA, CDR2 SQIVND (reference sequence). V trimming: 6 bases; J trimming: 5 bases; junction bases outside the gene matches: 10. This CDR3 region has 15 residues. In nucleotides, the CDR3 is TGTGCCAGTAGGGTGGTAGCGGGCCCTAACAATGAGCAGTTCTTC. Translation: CASRVVAGPNNEQFF.

The chain combines TRBV6-5 with TRBJ2-7; 8 bases map to TRBD1. The CDR3 totals 15 residues. The junction had 7 bases not matched to a gene; V was cut back by 0 bases and J by 6 bases. Germline values: CDR1 MNHEY, CDR2 SVGAGI. In DNA, the CDR3 is TGTGCCAGCAGTTACTCGGACAGGGACGGTCGCGAGCAGTACTTC. Its translation: CASSYSDRDGREQYF.

This clone was picked up a small number of times. The chain is built from TRBV28 and TRBJ2-7, with 8 bases matching TRBD2. V was clipped by 6 bases and J by 2 bases; unmatched bases: 6. Germline V lookup: CDR1 MDHEN, CDR2 SYDVKM. This CDR3 region has 14 residues. The CDR3: CASSPSGRTYEQYF. The CDR3 coding sequence is TGTGCCAGCAGCCCTAGCGGGCGAACCTACGAGCAGTACTTC.

V gene TRBV11-2 combines with J gene TRBJ2-7; TRBD1 matches 7 bases. J gave up 0 bases and V 5 bases, and 7 bases lay outside the gene matches. Germline V gene lookup returns CDR1 SGHAT and CDR2 FQNNGV. This CDR3 region has 15 residues. CDR3: CASSQQGISSYEQYF. In DNA form, the CDR3 reads TGTGCCAGCAGCCAACAGGGGATATCCTCCTACGAGCAGTACTTC. Drawing the rest from reference TRBV11-2 and TRBJ2-7, the complete variable domain is EAGVAQSPRYKIIEKRQSVAFWCNPISGHATLYWYQQILGQGPKLLIQFQNNGVVDDSQLPKDRFSAERLKGVDSTLKIQPAKLEDSAVYLCASSQQGISSYEQYFGPGTRLTVT.

The chain employs TRBV19 and TRBJ2-3; possibly TRBD2 for D (6 bases). Trimming removed 5 bases from V and 3 bases from J, with 15 bases in between. Germline V gene sequence: CDR1 LNHDA, CDR2 SQIVND (reference sequence). This CDR3 spans 15 amino acids. The chain's CDR3 is CASSLLAGRTDTQYF. The CDR3 nucleotides are TGTGCCAGTAGTCTGCTGGCGGGAAGGACAGATACGCAGTATTTT.

The chain joins TRBV5-1 to TRBJ2-5, with 8 nucleotides matching TRBD2. Per germline, CDR1 SGHRS and CDR2 YFSETQ. With V trimmed by 5 bases and J by 4 bases, 7 bases remained unmatched. The CDR3 has 14 residues. The CDR3 DNA follows: TGCGCCAGCAGTGAACCGGGAGGGCGAGAGACCCAGTACTTC. Encoded protein: CASSEPGGRETQYF.

V and J are TRBV4-1 and TRBJ2-7; the D gene is possibly TRBD1 (7 bases). Germline CDR1 MGHRA, CDR2 YSYEKL. Trimming shortened V by 3 bases and J by 4 bases, and 19 bases separated the two germline ends. This CDR3 is built from 16 residues. Here the CDR3 DNA reads TGCGCCAGCAGCCAGCGGGAAGTAGGGGGCTGGTACGAGCAGTACTTC. Translation gives CASSQREVGGWYEQYF.

This clone occurred once. The rearrangement links TRBV28 to TRBJ2-7; tentatively, D is TRBD1 (6 bases). V lost 6 bases and J 0 bases, leaving 12 bases between the germline ends. Germline V CDR1 and CDR2: MDHEN, SYDVKM. The CDR3 totals 14 residues. CDR3 protein: CASSPQGSSYEQYF. The CDR3 nucleotides read TGTGCCAGCAGCCCGCAGGGGAGCTCCTACGAGCAGTACTTC.

This CDR3 is CASSFGTGLHEQYF. DNA of the CDR3: TGTGCCAGCAGCTTCGGGACAGGGCTTCACGAGCAGTACTTC. The chain is built from TRBV5-6 and TRBJ2-7, with TRBD1 matching 9 bases. With V trimmed by 2 bases and J by 5 bases, 5 bases remained unmatched. This CDR3 comprises 14 residues. Germline loops: CDR1 SGHDT, CDR2 YYEEEE.

The chain couples TRBV28 to TRBJ2-1; 14 bases fit TRBD2. After removal of 1 base from V and 9 bases from J, the junction contained 5 bases not matched to a gene. The CDR3 consists of 16 residues. From germline, CDR1 is MDHEN and CDR2 SYDVKM. The CDR3, as DNA: TGTGCCAGCAGTTTATTTGGGACTAGCGGGAGAAGTGAGCAGTTCTTC. Its protein is CASSLFGTSGRSEQFF.

The chain is built from TRBV2 and TRBJ2-3; TRBD2 matches at 7 bases. The trim removed 4 bases at V and 3 bases at J, leaving 7 bases unmatched. The CDR3 is 15 amino acids. CDR1 and CDR2 from the germline V gene are SNHLY and FYNNEI. CDR3 in DNA: TGTGCCAGCAGTGTCCTGGCGGGAGTGACAGATACGCAGTATTTT. Protein product: CASSVLAGVTDTQYF.

Remarks on this clone: A junction end diverges from the germline sequence, so it may reflect a read error. The chain couples TRBV5-8 to TRBJ1-4; 9 bases map to TRBD1. The germline V gene has CDR1 SGHTS and CDR2 YDEGEE. CDR3 length equals 14 residues. CDR3 amino acids: CASTVRTGEGPSRF. Here the CDR3 DNA reads TGTGCCAGCACCGTGAGGACAGGGGAGGGCCCCTCGAGGTTT.

In its sample, this clone was seen once. The chain carries TRBV10-1 and TRBJ2-7; TRBD1 might be the D (5 bases). Trimming took 5 bases from V and 2 from J, leaving 13 bases between them. The V gene's germline CDR1 is WNHNN and CDR2 SYGVQD (reference sequence). The CDR3 loop spans 14 amino acids. Here the CDR3 DNA reads TGCGCCAGCAGTAGGGGTTTTGGGGCCTACGAGCAGTACTTC. Translation gives CASSRGFGAYEQYF.

The gene calls are TRBV28 and TRBJ2-7, with 7 bases matching TRBD1. J lost 3 bases, V lost 6 bases, and 5 bases had no gene match. The CDR3 is made up of 13 amino acids. Germline V gives CDR1 MDHEN, CDR2 SYDVKM. The DNA for the CDR3 is TGTGCCAGCAGCCGTTGGGACAGCTACGAGCAGTACTTC. It encodes CASSRWDSYEQYF.

To note about this clone: Germline is not matched at one junction end, which may reflect a read error. The genes are TRBV19 and TRBJ1-5, with D possibly being TRBD1 (5 bases). From germline, CDR1 is LNHDA and CDR2 SQIVND (reference sequence). The CDR3 runs 16 residues. DNA of the CDR3: TGTGCCAGTAGCACTGCGACAGTATCGGCTAATCGGCCCCAGCATTTT. This gives the protein CASSTATVSANRPQHF.

J is TRBJ2-2 and V is TRBV29-1; 7 nucleotides match TRBD1. There are 13 residues in the CDR3. The trim removed 4 bases at V and 7 bases at J, leaving 6 bases unmatched. The germline gives CDR1 SQVTM, CDR2 ANQGSEA. CDR3 sequence reads: CSVGTGAGGELFF. CDR3 bases: TGCAGCGTTGGCACAGGGGCCGGCGGGGAGCTGTTTTTT.

The chain links TRBV5-1 to TRBJ1-6, with 10 bases matching TRBD1. This CDR3 is 16 amino acids long. Trimming removed 4 bases from V and 9 bases from J; junction bases left unmatched: 10. CDR1 is SGHRS and CDR2 is YFSETQ in the germline V gene. CDR3 sequence (DNA): TGCGCCAGCAGCACGAACGCCGGACAGGGGGTTTCACCCCTCCACTTT. It is translated as CASSTNAGQGVSPLHF.

J is TRBJ1-5 and V is TRBV15, with TRBD1 matching 12 bases. Germline V gene sequence: CDR1 LNHNV, CDR2 YYDKDF (reference sequence). Germline trimming cut 3 bases from V and 6 bases from J; bases unmatched to any gene: 6. This CDR3 spans 16 amino acids. CDR3: CATSSPGQGASQPQHF. Written as DNA, the CDR3 is TGTGCCACCAGCAGCCCGGGACAGGGGGCAAGTCAGCCCCAGCATTTT.

The chain combines TRBV7-2 with TRBJ2-2; 8 bases fit TRBD1. This CDR3 has 13 residues. Germline CDR1 is SGHTA and CDR2 is FQGNSA. V lost 11 bases, J lost 1 base, and 3 bases stayed unmatched. The CDR3 loop reads CAAGTGNTGELFF. CDR3 DNA: TGTGCCGCCGGGACAGGGAACACCGGGGAGCTGTTTTTT.

For this clone: A read error may produce the germline difference seen at one junction end. The chain couples TRBV7-9 to TRBJ2-7; 7 nucleotides match TRBD2. CDR1 and CDR2 from the germline V gene are SEHNR and FQNEAQ (reference sequence). CDR3 length: 12 residues. Here the CDR3 reads CASSSPLTSESF. The CDR3 DNA reads TGTGCCAGCAGCTCGCCCCTAACTAGCGAGAGCTTC.

The chain employs TRBV5-1 and TRBJ2-1, with D tentatively TRBD1 (6 bases). Germline V gives CDR1 SGHRS, CDR2 YFSETQ. This CDR3 spans 14 amino acids. V was pared by 4 bases and J by 6 bases, with 14 bases between. The CDR3 protein is CASSRLTGPNEQFF. The CDR3 DNA follows: TGCGCCAGCAGCCGGTTGACAGGTCCCAATGAGCAGTTCTTC.

The chain uses TRBV30 and TRBJ1-5; no reliable D call. V lost 4 bases and J 2 bases, leaving 9 bases between the germline ends. The CDR3 has 13 amino acids. Germline values: CDR1 GTSNPN, CDR2 SVGIG (reference sequence). Here the CDR3 DNA reads TGTGCCTGGACGCCTGCAGGCAATCAGCCCCAGCATTTT. Translation gives CAWTPAGNQPQHF.

This clone came up many times. The chain employs TRBV7-2 and TRBJ2-7, with a weak D call TRBD1 (5 bases). The CDR3 loop spans 13 amino acids. Deletions cut 4 bases from V and 2 bases from J, with 9 bases between. CDR1 is SGHTA, CDR2 FQGNSA, per germline. CDR3 loop: CASSYSGTYEQYF. The CDR3 DNA follows: TGTGCCAGCAGCTATTCAGGGACCTACGAGCAGTACTTC.

This chain connects TRBV27 to TRBJ2-3; D is undetermined. The germline V and J ends were trimmed by 6 bases and 10 bases, with 11 bases remaining between them. The CDR3 spans 11 residues. Per germline, CDR1 MNHEY and CDR2 SMNVEV (reference sequence). CDR3 sequence reads: CASSQPRAQYF. CDR3 nucleotides: TGTGCCAGCAGCCAACCGAGAGCGCAGTATTTT.

This clone has just one count. This rearrangement joins TRBV2 to TRBJ1-2; maybe TRBD1 (5 bases). Germline V gene sequence: CDR1 SNHLY, CDR2 FYNNEI. This CDR3 is built from 16 residues. V gave up 1 base and J gave up 4 bases, with 16 bases separating them. The CDR3 region has the DNA TGTGCCAGCAGTGAAGGGGGGGAGGGGTCGATCTATGGCTACACCTTC. This encodes CASSEGGEGSIYGYTF.

This chain uses TRBV5-1 with TRBJ1-4; weak D call: TRBD1 (5 bases). The germline V gene encodes CDR1 SGHRS and CDR2 YFSETQ. The CDR3 runs 15 residues. Trimming took 3 bases from V and 2 from J, leaving 11 bases between them. The CDR3 region is CASSSRDGTNEKLFF. The CDR3 region has the DNA TGCGCCAGCAGCTCCAGGGATGGGACTAATGAAAAACTGTTTTTT.

The V gene is TRBV6-5, the J gene TRBJ1-1; D gene ambiguous. CDR3 length: 13 residues. Germline V gene data show CDR1 as MNHEY and CDR2 as SVGAGI. Trimming left V 4 bases short and J 4 bases short, with 10 bases between. Here the CDR3 DNA reads TGTGCCAGCAGTTCCCGAGCTCGCACTGAAGCTTTCTTT. It translates to CASSSRARTEAFF.